These 32 T cell receptor beta chains were sequenced from one sample in a study of blood T cells in healthy people across ages. A second PCR, run for about 7 to 11 cycles, used a sample-barcoded 5' primer plus a J-beta primer mix. TCRdb re-derived calls from the 5' RACE reads in MiXCR, one entry per CDR3 protein. Here the sample spans roughly 930,000 distinct CDR3 sequences, 45% to 50% being singletons. Sample: blood. Receptor source: a man aged 25-45 years in good health.

This clonotype came up a few times. V gene TRBV28 combines with J gene TRBJ2-1; no firm D call. V lost 2 bases and J lost 6, with 5 bases in between. The CDR3 sequence is 12 residues long. Germline V CDR1 and CDR2: MDHEN, SYDVKM. The CDR3, as DNA: TGTGCCAGCAGTTTACTCCTCAATGAGCAGTTCTTC. This encodes CASSLLLNEQFF.

This chain joins TRBV2 and TRBJ1-2; 8 bases are a match to TRBD1. Per the germline V gene, CDR1 is SNHLY and CDR2 is FYNNEI. Losses at the gene ends were 4 bases for V and 7 bases for J; bases not matched to a gene: 5. This CDR3 comprises 13 residues. This CDR3 reads CASSAQGAGGYTF. Written as DNA, the CDR3 is TGTGCCAGCAGTGCCCAGGGGGCGGGTGGCTACACCTTC.

The rearrangement uses TRBV6-5 and TRBJ2-5, with a possible D match to TRBD1 (5 bases). Trimming pared 0 bases from V and 3 bases from J, leaving 8 bases between. Germline V CDR1 and CDR2: MNHEY, SVGAGI. There are 14 residues in the CDR3. CDR3 loop: CASSYSPGKETQYF. CDR3 nucleotides: TGTGCCAGCAGTTACTCGCCAGGGAAAGAGACCCAGTACTTC.

This clonotype was seen many times. The chain has TRBV4-3 and TRBJ2-7; no clear D. Germline CDR1 reads LGHNA; CDR2 reads YSLEER. The CDR3 covers 14 residues. With 4 bases removed from V and 2 bases from J, the gap between germline ends came to 12 bases. CDR3 coding DNA: TGCGCCAGCAGCCTTGAGGCAGAGACCTACGAGCAGTACTTC. Its translation is CASSLEAETYEQYF.

This chain connects TRBV12-3 or TRBV12-4 to TRBJ1-1, with TRBD1 matching over 7 bases. This CDR3 has 14 amino acids. The trim removed 5 bases at V and 7 bases at J, leaving 10 bases unmatched. CDR3 in DNA: TGTGCCAGCAGTCCGGGACAGAGCATTAGTGAAGCTTTCTTT. It specifies CASSPGQSISEAFF.

V and J are TRBV10-3 and TRBJ2-3; D remains unclear. The CDR3 runs to 11 residues. CDR1 is ENHRY, CDR2 SYGVKD, per germline. Trimming removed 6 bases at V and 3 bases at J, with 4 bases between. CDR3 nucleotide sequence: TGTGCCATCAGAGCTACAGATACGCAGTATTTT. As protein: CAIRATDTQYF.

V usage is TRBV20-1 and J usage is TRBJ2-3; a weak D match, TRBD1 (5 bases). V was shortened by 3 bases and J by 2 bases, with 12 bases between the two germline ends. Per germline, CDR1 DFQATT and CDR2 SNEGSKA (reference sequence). This CDR3 is 14 amino acids long. The CDR3 loop reads CSARAGISTDTQYF. In nucleotides, the CDR3 is TGCAGTGCTAGGGCAGGGATATCCACAGATACGCAGTATTTT.

The V call is TRBV28, the J call TRBJ2-4, with D tentatively TRBD2 (5 bases). V was clipped by 2 bases and J by 11 bases, with 16 bases between them. CDR3 length equals 14 residues. Germline CDR1 reads MDHEN; CDR2 reads SYDVKM. The CDR3 is CASSLVNWQRVQYF. The CDR3 DNA reads as TGTGCCAGCAGTTTAGTCAACTGGCAGAGGGTTCAGTACTTC.

The chain is built from TRBV29-1 and TRBJ1-1, with a weak D call TRBD1 (5 bases). The CDR3 consists of 12 residues. Germline assignment: CDR1 SQVTM and CDR2 ANQGSEA. The V end was cut by 6 bases, the J end by 5 bases, with 13 bases between. The CDR3 DNA sequence: TGCAGCGTGGGACCCCCGGGGACTGAAGCTTTCTTT. It is translated as CSVGPPGTEAFF.

This chain uses TRBV4-1 with TRBJ2-7; TRBD1 matches at 10 bases. The closer fit of TRBJ2-5 to the DNA end suggests the J call may be wrong. This CDR3 comprises 15 residues. The germline V gene has CDR1 MGHRA and CDR2 YSYEKL. For the CDR3, the DNA is TGCGCCAGCAGCGGGGGACAGGGGCCACAAGAGACCCAGTACTTC. It translates to CASSGGQGPQETQYF.

The CDR3 sequence is CSALGGLVILAQYF. Here the CDR3 DNA reads TGCAGCGCCTTAGGGGGACTAGTAATCCTAGCGCAGTATTTT. This chain links TRBV29-1 with TRBJ2-3; 8 positions agree with TRBD2. Germline loops: CDR1 SQVTM, CDR2 ANQGSEA. This CDR3 has 14 amino acids. Trimming removed 7 bases from V and 10 bases from J; junction bases left unmatched: 16.

The gene calls are TRBV6-5 and TRBJ2-1, with 8 nucleotides matching TRBD1. V lost 5 bases, J lost 13 bases, and 16 bases stayed unmatched. The CDR3 covers 15 residues. Germline-derived CDR1 and CDR2 are MNHEY and SVGAGI. Here the CDR3 DNA reads TGTGCCAGCAGTGGCGTTGACAGGGGAGCCCTCCAACAGTTCTTC. Encoded protein: CASSGVDRGALQQFF.

A few counts support this clonotype. The chain joins TRBV10-3 to TRBJ2-5; maybe TRBD1 (6 bases). This CDR3 comprises 14 residues. In germline, CDR1 is ENHRY, CDR2 SYGVKD. V lost 6 bases and J lost 1, with 12 bases in between. The CDR3 sequence is CAIRTEDSQETQYF. The CDR3 DNA sequence: TGTGCCATCAGGACGGAGGACAGCCAAGAGACCCAGTACTTC.

The chain is built from TRBV20-1 and TRBJ2-1; D might be TRBD1 (5 bases). Germline V gene sequence: CDR1 DFQATT, CDR2 SNEGSKA (reference sequence). The CDR3 is 17 residues long. Trimming shortened V by 0 bases and J by 1 base, and 16 bases separated the two germline ends. Here the CDR3 reads CSAREKAGSRSYNEQFF. As DNA, the CDR3 is TGCAGTGCTAGAGAAAAAGCAGGGTCGAGGTCCTACAATGAGCAGTTCTTC.

The chain is built from TRBV30 and TRBJ2-4; D remains unclear. Germline V lookup: CDR1 GTSNPN, CDR2 SVGIG (reference sequence). V lost 2 bases to trimming and J lost 10 bases, with 15 bases between them. The CDR3 length is 13 residues. CDR3 residues: CAWSSTGKQIQYF. Written as DNA, the CDR3 is TGTGCCTGGAGTTCGACCGGTAAACAAATTCAGTACTTC.

The V and J genes are TRBV12-3 or TRBV12-4 and TRBJ2-3, with TRBD2 as a possible D gene (6 bases). The CDR3 has 15 residues. V gave up 3 bases and J gave up 2 bases, with 12 bases separating them. Here the CDR3 reads CASSFFRGTTDTQYF. The CDR3 DNA reads TGTGCCAGCAGTTTCTTCCGGGGGACCACAGATACGCAGTATTTT.

This chain links TRBV24-1 with TRBJ2-1; possible D gene TRBD1, 6 bases. Germline assignment: CDR1 KGHDR and CDR2 SFDVKD. CDR3 size: 14 residues. V shed 9 bases and J shed 4 bases, with 15 bases lying between them. CDR3 residues: CATGQPGRYNEQFF. In DNA form, the CDR3 reads TGTGCCACCGGACAGCCCGGTCGGTACAATGAGCAGTTCTTC.

This sequence joins TRBV20-1 and TRBJ2-4, with 8 bases identical to TRBD2. With 0 bases clipped from V and 1 base from J, the junction kept 11 bases outside the gene matches. The germline gives CDR1 DFQATT, CDR2 SNEGSKA (reference sequence). This CDR3 is built from 18 residues. The CDR3 nucleotides are TGCAGTGCTAGAGATCCAAGGACTGGCGGGAGGGCCAAAAACATTCAGTACTTC. This translates into CSARDPRTGGRAKNIQYF.

This clonotype showed up just a few times. The chain is built from TRBV5-1 and TRBJ2-7; no definite D call. The CDR3 length is 13 residues. V was cut by 0 bases and J by 5 bases, with 9 bases left in between. Germline V gives CDR1 SGHRS, CDR2 YFSETQ. CDR3 loop: CASSLDNGNEQYF. In DNA form, the CDR3 reads TGCGCCAGCAGCTTGGATAACGGAAACGAGCAGTACTTC.

This clonotype occurred a few times. The gene calls are TRBV28 and TRBJ2-7; 7 bases agree with TRBD1. The V segment lost 6 bases and the J segment 12 bases; nucleotides outside the gene matches: 5. The length of the CDR3 is 10 residues. The V gene's germline CDR1 is MDHEN and CDR2 SYDVKM. The CDR3 here is CASSHGTAYF. The CDR3 region has the DNA TGTGCCAGCAGCCACGGGACAGCGTACTTC.

J is TRBJ1-3 and V is TRBV7-6; D is uncertain. V was pared by 5 bases and J by 1 base, with 12 bases between. From germline, CDR1 is SGHVS and CDR2 FNYEAQ. The CDR3 covers 15 residues. The CDR3 loop reads CASSDPGSSGNTIYF. The CDR3 DNA reads TGTGCCAGCAGCGATCCGGGGTCTTCTGGAAACACCATATATTTT.

To note about this clonotype: One end of the junction is discordant with germline, which a read error may explain. This chain uses TRBV6-2 or TRBV6-3 with TRBJ2-1; the D is unclear. This CDR3 contains 13 residues. Germline V gene data show CDR1 as MNHEY and CDR2 as SVGEGT. The chain's CDR3 is CAGSYEQLFEQFF. The CDR3, as DNA: TGTGCCGGCAGTTACGAACAGCTCTTTGAGCAGTTCTTC.

This sequence joins TRBV6-6 and TRBJ2-4; D call uncertain. The J call could be wrong; TRBJ2-7 is a better fit for the DNA end. The CDR3 sequence is 15 residues long. Germline V lookup: CDR1 MNHNY, CDR2 SVGAGI (reference sequence). CDR3 DNA: TGTGCCAGCAGTTACGTGGGGTCAGGACCCTACGAGCAGTACTTC. As protein: CASSYVGSGPYEQYF.

This clonotype was picked up a small number of times. The chain joins TRBV29-1 to TRBJ2-5, with TRBD1 identical over 7 bases. V shed 4 bases, J shed 5 bases, and the junction held 7 bases outside the gene matches. CDR1 SQVTM and CDR2 ANQGSEA come from the germline V gene. CDR3 length: 13 residues. CDR3 residues: CSVGTGSLETQYF. The CDR3 DNA sequence: TGCAGCGTTGGGACAGGATCTCTGGAGACCCAGTACTTC.

V usage is TRBV3-1 and J usage is TRBJ2-1, with 7 bases aligning to TRBD2. With 1 base clipped from V and 4 bases from J, the junction kept 7 bases outside the gene matches. Germline V gives CDR1 LGHDT, CDR2 YNNKEL (reference sequence). The CDR3 is made up of 16 amino acids. CDR3 nucleotide sequence: TGTGCCAGCAGCCAAGGGCGGGGGAGAACTTACAATGAGCAGTTCTTC. This translates into CASSQGRGRTYNEQFF.

This clonotype has only a few counts. The V call is TRBV25-1, the J call TRBJ2-1; D may be TRBD1 (6 bases). CDR3 length: 14 amino acids. Trimming removed 2 bases at V and 6 bases at J, with 11 bases between. In germline, CDR1 is MGHDK, CDR2 SYGVNS. The CDR3 protein is CASSEPSTGNEQFF. The CDR3 DNA reads as TGTGCCAGCAGTGAACCTTCGACAGGCAATGAGCAGTTCTTC.

The chain recombines TRBV11-2 with TRBJ1-6, with no clear D. This CDR3 has 17 amino acids. Germline assignment: CDR1 SGHAT and CDR2 FQNNGV. The V end lost 4 bases, the J end lost 0 bases, and 13 bases lay between the germline ends. The CDR3 region has the DNA TGTGCCAGCAGCTGGGCGGGCGGCGGCTCCTATAATTCACCCCTCCACTTT. Translating it yields CASSWAGGGSYNSPLHF.

This chain links TRBV29-1 with TRBJ2-1, with D unresolved. The V and J ends lost 0 bases and 0 bases respectively, with 6 bases between them. The CDR3 extends over 14 amino acids. Germline V gene data show CDR1 as SQVTM and CDR2 as ANQGSEA. CDR3 coding DNA: TGCAGCGTTGAAGATGCGAGCTCCTACAATGAGCAGTTCTTC. Its translation: CSVEDASSYNEQFF.

V and J are TRBV21-1 and TRBJ2-7. TRBV21-1 is recorded as a pseudogene. The CDR3 spans 12 residues. CDR3 amino acids: CASSKPLGEQYF. The CDR3 nucleotides are TGTGCCAGCAGCAAACCGCTTGGAGAGCAGTACTTC.

This sequence joins TRBV6-6 and TRBJ1-5; D might be TRBD1 (5 bases). The germline V gene encodes CDR1 MNHNY and CDR2 SVGAGI (reference sequence). The CDR3 loop spans 15 amino acids. V was pared by 5 bases and J by 0 bases, with 11 bases between. CDR3 sequence (DNA): TGTGCCAGCAGTCACGGGACGGCTAGCAATCAGCCCCAGCATTTT. Residues: CASSHGTASNQPQHF.

The chain's CDR3 is CASSLNGSVPSGANVLTF. DNA of the CDR3: TGTGCCAGCAGTTTGAACGGTTCGGTCCCCTCTGGGGCCAACGTCCTGACTTTC. V is TRBV12-3 or TRBV12-4 and J is TRBJ2-6; D unclear. The CDR3 consists of 18 residues. V dropped 3 bases and J dropped 0 bases, with 15 bases sitting between them.

This clonotype has a single count. The chain joins TRBV9 to TRBJ2-2; D is ambiguous. Germline loops: CDR1 SGDLS, CDR2 YYNGEE. The CDR3 extends over 13 amino acids. V was pared by 1 base and J by 7 bases, with 8 bases between. The CDR3 bases are TGTGCCAGCAGCGTAAACGAAGGCGGGGAGCTGTTTTTT. Protein: CASSVNEGGELFF. The full variable domain, completed using reference TRBV9 and TRBJ2-2, is DSGVTQTPKHLITATGQRVTLRCSPRSGDLSVYWYQQSLDQGLQFLIQYYNGEERAKGNILERFSAQQFPDLHSELNLSSLELGDSALYFCASSVNEGGELFFGEGSRLTVL.